These 29 T cell receptor beta chains share one sample of origin, sequenced in a study of spatial heterogeneity in lung cancer (dated by TCRdb to between 2018 and 2020). To prepare the library, 5' RACE was applied. The sequencer listed for this sample is NextSeq 500. The public reads were run again by TCRdb, first through fastp at Q25 and then through MiXCR, and only productive beta chains were kept. Each record represents a unique CDR3 protein, reported with the most common genes and DNA among its rows. A total of under 30,000 distinct CDR3 sequences appear in this sample, roughly 6% of them only once. Roughly a fifth of the sample lies in the top ten. The sample's time point label is to be understood as: blood at routine non-recurrence follow-up after resection. Whole RNA extracted from tumor and nontumor lung tissue, or from cryopreserved PBMC samples, was used for TCR sequencing without cell sorting.

Specimen: PBMCs, collected at follow-up. Every receptor here comes from a male donor with early-stage non-small cell lung cancer.

This clonotype was seen many times. This chain uses TRBV11-3 with TRBJ2-7, with 8 bases aligning to TRBD1. V lost 3 bases to trimming and J lost 2 bases; unmatched junction nucleotides: 6. Germline lookup yields CDR1 SGHNT and CDR2 YENEEA. The CDR3 has 15 amino acids. The CDR3 nucleotides read TGTGCCAGCAGCTTTGACGGACAGGGCCCCTACGAGCAGTACGTC. Translated, it gives CASSFDGQGPYEQYV.

This clonotype has just a few counts. V usage is TRBV7-2 and J usage is TRBJ2-5, with TRBD1 matching over 8 bases. From germline, CDR1 is SGHTA and CDR2 FQGNSA. CDR3 length: 17 residues. V dropped 1 base and J dropped 1; count of bases not matched to a gene: 8. The CDR3 DNA follows: TGTGCCAGCAGCTTAGGGATCGGGCAGGGGGCCCAAGAGACCCAGTACTTC. Its translation: CASSLGIGQGAQETQYF. Using reference TRBV7-2 and TRBJ2-5 for the parts outside the CDR3, the full variable domain is GAGVSQSPSNKVTEKGKDVELRCDPISGHTALYWYRQSLGQGLEFLIYFQGNSAPDKSGLPSDRFSAERTGGSVSTLTIQRTQQEDSAVYLCASSLGIGQGAQETQYFGPGTRLLVL.

Many counts were recorded for this clonotype. V and J are TRBV18 and TRBJ2-3; D possibly matches TRBD1 or TRBD2 (5 bases each). The CDR3 covers 12 residues. Germline-derived CDR1 and CDR2 are KGHSH and LQKENI. V lost 6 bases to trimming and J lost 6 bases, with 10 bases between them. DNA for the CDR3: TGTGCCAGCTCCAAAGGGACGGATACGCAGTATTTT. Translated: CASSKGTDTQYF.

In this sample, this clonotype turned up many times. The rearrangement links TRBV7-2 to TRBJ2-2, with 7 bases matching TRBD1. In germline, CDR1 is SGHTA, CDR2 FQGNSA. V gave up 8 bases and J gave up 4 bases; unmatched junction bases: 10. The CDR3 spans 15 residues. The DNA for the CDR3 is TGTGCCAGCGCACATCACAAGGGGGCCACCGGGGAGCTGTTTTTT. Translating gives CASAHHKGATGELFF.

Written as DNA, the CDR3 is TGTGCCAGCAGTGAATTAGTGGGAGTCGGGGAGCAGTACTTC. This gives the protein CASSELVGVGEQYF. V usage is TRBV2 and J usage is TRBJ2-7; D is possibly TRBD2 (5 bases). The CDR3 runs 14 residues. The germline V and J ends were trimmed by 2 bases and 7 bases, with 15 bases remaining between them. Looked up from germline, CDR1 is SNHLY and CDR2 is FYNNEI. The variable domain in full, with the rest retrieved from reference TRBV2 and TRBJ2-7, is EPEVTQTPSHQVTQMGQEVILRCVPISNHLYFYWYRQILGQKVEFLVSFYNNEISEKSEIFDDQFSVERPDGSNFTLKIRSTKLEDSAMYFCASSELVGVGEQYFGPGTRLTVT.

This clonotype has more than one count but fewer than ten. Just one base apart from a much larger clone, this may be a read error. The V gene is TRBV15, the J gene TRBJ2-7; weak D call: TRBD1 (6 bases). CDR3 length equals 17 residues. Germline CDR1 reads LNHNV; CDR2 reads YYDKDF (reference sequence). The CDR3 protein is CVTSRDLAAGARYEQYF. Written as DNA, the CDR3 is TGTGTCACCAGCAGAGATCTCGCGGCAGGGGCACGGTACGAGCAGTACTTC.

This clonotype has a count of ten or more. The rearrangement links TRBV6-6 to TRBJ1-5; D call uncertain. The CDR3 contains 14 residues. Trimming cost V 0 bases and J 2 bases, with 5 bases left between them. The germline V gene encodes CDR1 MNHNY and CDR2 SVGAGI (reference sequence). CDR3 sequence: CASSYSDGNQPQHF. DNA of the CDR3: TGTGCCAGCAGTTACTCCGACGGCAATCAGCCCCAGCATTTT.

The chain employs TRBV10-3 and TRBJ2-3, with D maybe TRBD2 (6 bases). Trimming removed 4 bases from V and 4 bases from J, with 18 bases in between. The germline V gene encodes CDR1 ENHRY and CDR2 SYGVKD. This CDR3 contains 16 residues. This CDR3 reads CAISVGSGASADTQYF. For the CDR3, the DNA is TGTGCCATCAGTGTCGGTTCGGGAGCTAGCGCAGATACGCAGTATTTT.

This clonotype appeared a few times. The chain has TRBV15 and TRBJ2-3; 8 bases are shared with TRBD2. This CDR3 contains 17 residues. In germline, CDR1 is LNHNV, CDR2 YYDKDF (reference sequence). With 0 bases clipped from V and 4 bases from J, the junction kept 9 bases outside the gene matches. The CDR3 coding sequence is TGTGCCACCAGCAGAGATCCTACGGGGACTAGGGCAGATACGCAGTATTTT. It translates to CATSRDPTGTRADTQYF.

This clonotype appeared many times. The V call is TRBV6-2 or TRBV6-3, the J call TRBJ2-7; no clear D. This CDR3 is built from 12 residues. Germline CDR1 reads MNHEY; CDR2 reads SVGEGT. V was shortened by 6 bases and J by 0 bases, with 6 bases between the two germline ends. The CDR3 DNA reads as TGTGCCAGCAGGGCTAGCTCCTACGAGCAGTACGTC. As protein: CASRASSYEQYV.

This clonotype showed up many times. The chain combines TRBV4-1 with TRBJ2-3; D may correspond to TRBD1 or TRBD2 (5 bases each). Germline CDR1 MGHRA, CDR2 YSYEKL. Between the trimmed V and J ends, which lost 7 bases and 2 bases, there was a span of 19 bases. CDR3 length equals 16 residues. Written as DNA, the CDR3 is TGCGCCAGCACCCCGAGGGGCAGGGCCGACACAGATACGCAGTATTTT. It specifies CASTPRGRADTDTQYF.

This clonotype was seen at least ten times. The J gene is TRBJ2-3, the V gene TRBV7-2; TRBD2 is a possible D gene (5 bases). Looked up from germline, CDR1 is SGHTA and CDR2 is FQGNSA. The germline V and J ends were trimmed by 1 base and 3 bases, with 14 bases remaining between them. This CDR3 has 16 amino acids. The CDR3 protein is CASSLVETTGTDTQYF. The CDR3 DNA is TGTGCCAGCAGCTTAGTTGAGACAACGGGAACAGATACGCAGTATTTT.

This clonotype was seen a handful of times. The V call is TRBV7-2, the J call TRBJ1-1, with a possible D match to TRBD1 (5 bases). V lost 1 base, J lost 2 bases, and 11 bases lay in between. CDR1 SGHTA and CDR2 FQGNSA come from the germline V gene. The CDR3 contains 15 residues. The CDR3 DNA sequence: TGTGCCAGCAGCTTAGGGTTTCAGGGAAACACTGAAGCTTTCTTT. It yields the protein CASSLGFQGNTEAFF.

This clonotype was found many times. The rearrangement uses TRBV12-3 or TRBV12-4 and TRBJ1-2; tentative D call: TRBD1 (5 bases). This CDR3 has 14 residues. The V gene lost 4 bases and the J gene lost 8 bases, with 17 bases spanning the gap. This CDR3 is CASSSYPGIYGYTF. CDR3 bases: TGTGCCAGCAGTTCTTATCCAGGGATCTACGGCTACACCTTC.

The V and J genes are TRBV7-2 and TRBJ2-3, with D unclear. The CDR3 covers 12 residues. V gave up 4 bases and J gave up 2 bases, with 4 bases separating them. CDR1 SGHTA and CDR2 FQGNSA come from the germline V gene. The CDR3 loop is CASSSNTDTQYF. CDR3 sequence (DNA): TGTGCCAGCAGCTCGAACACAGATACGCAGTATTTT.

This clonotype was found many times. V is TRBV29-1 and J is TRBJ1-2; D gene uncertain. Trimming shortened V by 1 base and J by 4 bases, and 7 bases separated the two germline ends. The CDR3 contains 12 residues. Germline CDR1 and CDR2: SQVTM and ANQGSEA. The CDR3 sequence: CSVEVGVYGYTF. DNA for the CDR3: TGCAGCGTTGAAGTCGGGGTCTATGGCTACACCTTC.

This clonotype was seen repeatedly, ten times or more. V gene TRBV7-3 combines with J gene TRBJ2-3; the D is unclear. The CDR3 sequence is 15 residues long. Trimming took 0 bases from V and 1 from J, leaving 8 bases between them. CDR1 and CDR2 from the germline V gene are SGHTA and FQGTGA. CDR3 region: CASSLTGLRTDTQYF. The DNA for the CDR3 is TGTGCCAGCAGCTTAACGGGCTTACGCACAGATACGCAGTATTTT.

This clonotype was recorded many times. The chain combines TRBV19 with TRBJ1-2, with unresolved D. CDR1 and CDR2 (germline): LNHDA, SQIVND (reference sequence). Trimming cost V 7 bases and J 3 bases, with 12 bases left between them. This CDR3 spans 13 amino acids. The CDR3 bases are TGTGCCAGTAAAGAAAAGGTTGACTATGGCTACACCTTC. It yields the protein CASKEKVDYGYTF.

J is TRBJ2-3 and V is TRBV20-1; 9 bases align to TRBD1. Germline-derived CDR1 and CDR2 are DFQATT and SNEGSKA (reference sequence). V lost 0 bases to trimming and J lost 3 bases; unmatched junction nucleotides: 4. The CDR3 sequence is 15 residues long. CDR3 DNA: TGCAGTGCTAGAGATCTTGACAGGGGGACAGATACGCAGTATTTT. Protein: CSARDLDRGTDTQYF.

The rearrangement uses TRBV20-1 and TRBJ2-1; 9 positions match TRBD1. This CDR3 spans 14 amino acids. V trimming: 5 bases; J trimming: 7 bases; junction bases outside the gene matches: 9. CDR1 is DFQATT and CDR2 is SNEGSKA in the germline V gene (reference sequence). The CDR3 nucleotides read TGCAGTGCTGAGCCCGGGACAGGGACGAATGAGCAGTTCTTC. The encoded protein is CSAEPGTGTNEQFF.

This CDR3 is CASRAGGANTGELFF. DNA for the CDR3: TGTGCCAGCAGGGCTGGCGGGGCGAACACCGGGGAGCTGTTTTTT. The J gene is TRBJ2-2, the V gene TRBV7-2, with TRBD2 as a possible D gene (6 bases). CDR1 is SGHTA, CDR2 FQGNSA, per germline. Trimming stripped 6 bases from V and 0 bases from J, with 11 bases between. This CDR3 spans 15 amino acids.

This chain connects TRBV7-6 to TRBJ2-7; D is uncertain. CDR1 and CDR2 from the germline V gene are SGHVS and FNYEAQ. The CDR3 totals 15 residues. The V gene lost 5 bases and the J gene lost 3 bases, with 17 bases spanning the gap. The CDR3 DNA is TGTGCCAGCAGCCCAACCGGGTTATCAAGCTACGAGCAGTACTTC. This codes for CASSPTGLSSYEQYF.

Ten or more counts support this clonotype. The chain couples TRBV7-3 to TRBJ2-5; 7 nucleotides agree with TRBD1. Trimming at V came to 6 bases and at J to 5 bases, leaving 9 bases not matched to a gene. The CDR3 is made up of 14 amino acids. Germline assignment: CDR1 SGHTA and CDR2 FQGTGA. The CDR3, as DNA: TGTGCCAGCAGTCCCGGGCAGGGGGTCGAGACCCAGTACTTC. This gives the protein CASSPGQGVETQYF. Supplemented by reference TRBV7-3 and TRBJ2-5, the full variable domain reads GAGVSQTPSNKVTEKGKYVELRCDPISGHTALYWYRQSLGQGPEFLIYFQGTGAADDSGLPNDRFFAVRPEGSVSTLKIQRTERGDSAVYLCASSPGQGVETQYFGPGTRLLVL.

The V call is TRBV7-9, the J call TRBJ1-5; D might be TRBD1 (5 bases). Between the trimmed V and J ends, which lost 4 bases and 7 bases, there was a span of 14 bases. This CDR3 region has 14 residues. Germline V gene lookup returns CDR1 SEHNR and CDR2 FQNEAQ (reference sequence). CDR3: CASSSRDRWQPQHF. The DNA of the CDR3 is TGTGCCAGCAGCTCCCGGGACCGGTGGCAGCCCCAGCATTTT.

This clonotype was picked up many times. The gene calls are TRBV11-1 and TRBJ1-1, with D possibly matching TRBD1 (5 bases). The CDR3 extends over 14 amino acids. The germline V and J ends were trimmed by 5 bases and 3 bases, with 13 bases remaining between them. Germline V gene data show CDR1 as SGHAT and CDR2 as FQDESV (reference sequence). The CDR3 sequence is CASSPGRGYTEAFF. The CDR3, as DNA: TGTGCCAGCAGCCCTGGGAGGGGATACACTGAAGCTTTCTTT.

The V and J genes are TRBV4-1 and TRBJ1-3; 9 bases line up with TRBD1. The germline CDR1 and CDR2 sequences are MGHRA and YSYEKL. J was trimmed by 5 bases and V by 2 bases; bases with no gene match: 4. The CDR3 sequence is 15 residues long. The CDR3 DNA reads TGCGCCAGCAGCCAACCGGGACAGGGTCGAAACACCATATATTTT. This gives the protein CASSQPGQGRNTIYF.

This clonotype ranks as medium-sized. The chain recombines TRBV29-1 with TRBJ2-4; a possible D gene is TRBD2 (6 bases). V lost 2 bases to trimming and J lost 9 bases, with 11 bases between them. This CDR3 has 12 residues. Germline loops: CDR1 SQVTM, CDR2 ANQGSEA. The CDR3 nucleotides are TGCAGCGTTGAAAGGGCGGGGTCCATTCAGTACTTC. It specifies CSVERAGSIQYF.

There are a few counts of this clonotype. The chain recombines TRBV25-1 with TRBJ1-2; D is perhaps TRBD1 (6 bases). Germline V lookup: CDR1 MGHDK, CDR2 SYGVNS. The CDR3 loop spans 13 amino acids. V lost 6 bases and J 3 bases, leaving 11 bases between the germline ends. For the CDR3, the DNA is TGTGCCAGCAGGGAAACAGGGTACTATGGCTACACCTTC. Translating gives CASRETGYYGYTF.

This clonotype has at least ten counts. V gene TRBV7-2 combines with J gene TRBJ2-1; TRBD2 agrees at 11 bases. CDR1 SGHTA and CDR2 FQGNSA come from the germline V gene. The CDR3 loop spans 13 amino acids. Germline trimming cut 7 bases from V and 5 bases from J; bases unmatched to any gene: 1. As DNA, the CDR3 is TGTGCCAGCAATAGCGGGAGGGACAATGAGCAGTTCTTC. Its protein is CASNSGRDNEQFF.